The 15 T cell receptor beta chains reported below all come from one sample, sequenced in a study of CD8 T cells in ankylosing spondylitis. Their antigen targets remain unknown. Notes on the study in general: The study identified a TCR beta motif of seven or eight highly homologous variants that appeared characteristic of ankylosing spondylitis blood.

MiXCR, run by TCRdb on the 5' RACE reads, gives a single entry per CDR3 protein. The table records under 850,000 distinct CDR3 sequences, roughly 19% of them present only once. Sequenced input: blood, either unsorted or a sorted T cell fraction (not recorded which). The source is a male donor with ankylosing spondylitis.

This clonotype was picked up a small number of times. The chain combines TRBV7-8 with TRBJ1-1; no clear D gene. V was trimmed by 6 bases and J by 0 bases, leaving 14 bases between them. Germline CDR1 is SGHVS and CDR2 is FQNEAQ. The CDR3 runs 15 residues. The CDR3 coding sequence is TGTGCCAGCAGTTCCCGGGGAGGTTTGAACACTGAAGCTTTCTTT. It translates to CASSSRGGLNTEAFF.

This clonotype was picked up a small number of times. V and J are TRBV11-2 and TRBJ1-2; D might be TRBD1 (5 bases). This CDR3 region has 14 residues. The germline CDR1 and CDR2 sequences are SGHAT and FQNNGV. Trimming cost V 0 bases and J 3 bases, with 8 bases left between them. CDR3 DNA sequence: TGTGCCAGCAGCTTAGACAGGGTAGACTATGGCTACACCTTC. Protein: CASSLDRVDYGYTF.

The chain has TRBV6-2 or TRBV6-3 and TRBJ2-2, with D unclear. Trimming took 5 bases from V and 4 from J, leaving 17 bases between them. The germline V gene encodes CDR1 MNHEY and CDR2 SVGEGT. The CDR3 consists of 16 residues. CDR3 bases: TGTGCCAGCAGTAAAAAAGGGTCGAGGAGCACCGGGGAGCTGTTTTTT. Its protein product is CASSKKGSRSTGELFF.

The chain carries TRBV6-1 and TRBJ1-1, with unresolved D. The CDR3 runs 16 residues. The germline gives CDR1 MNHNS, CDR2 SASEGT. Trimming removed 0 bases from V and 1 base from J, with 12 bases in between. Here the CDR3 DNA reads TGTGCCAGCAGTGAAGCGCTAGGGCGCCCGAACACTGAAGCTTTCTTT. The encoded protein is CASSEALGRPNTEAFF.

This clonotype turned up a few times. CDR3: CASSLYGQRNTEAFF. The CDR3 nucleotides are TGTGCCAGCAGTTTATATGGACAGAGGAACACTGAAGCTTTCTTT. The chain combines TRBV12-3 or TRBV12-4 with TRBJ1-1, with D possibly TRBD1 on 6 matching bases. The CDR3 is 15 amino acids. V was shortened by 2 bases and J by 1 base, with 11 bases between the two germline ends.

This clonotype was found a few times. The rearrangement uses TRBV27 and TRBJ1-6, with D unclear. The CDR3 runs to 14 residues. The ends were cut back, 6 bases at V and 7 bases at J, with 13 bases in the middle. Germline CDR1 is MNHEY and CDR2 is SMNVEV (reference sequence). CDR3: CASRRANINSPLHF. The CDR3 bases are TGTGCCAGCAGGCGGGCCAACATAAATTCACCCCTCCACTTT.

The rearrangement links TRBV6-1 to TRBJ1-1; D not certain. V was trimmed by 6 bases and J by 0 bases, leaving 8 bases between them. The germline gives CDR1 MNHNS, CDR2 SASEGT. CDR3 length equals 13 residues. The CDR3 is CASSTKVNTEAFF. CDR3 bases: TGTGCCAGCAGCACAAAGGTGAACACTGAAGCTTTCTTT.

This clonotype was counted between two and nine times. The chain is built from TRBV7-9 and TRBJ1-4, with 7 bases identical to TRBD1. This CDR3 is 15 amino acids long. Per the germline V gene, CDR1 is SEHNR and CDR2 is FQNEAQ (reference sequence). The junction had 5 bases not matched to a gene; V was cut back by 2 bases and J by 5 bases. CDR3 nucleotide sequence: TGTGCCAGCAGCTTACCGGGACAGTTAAATGAAAAACTGTTTTTT. Its translation: CASSLPGQLNEKLFF.

The table lists this clonotype with many counts. This chain joins TRBV11-2 and TRBJ1-6; D call uncertain. The germline V gene has CDR1 SGHAT and CDR2 FQNNGV. Trimming shortened V by 1 base and J by 10 bases, and 8 bases separated the two germline ends. The CDR3 sequence is 13 residues long. CDR3 bases: TGTGCCAGCAGCTTAGTAGATGACTCACCCCTCCACTTT. It is translated as CASSLVDDSPLHF.

The genes are TRBV24-1 and TRBJ2-3; D is unresolved. This CDR3 has 14 residues. The germline CDR1 and CDR2 sequences are KGHDR and SFDVKD. The V end lost 4 bases, the J end lost 1 base, and 8 bases lay between the germline ends. The CDR3 region is CATSEPERTDTQYF. In DNA, the CDR3 is TGTGCCACCAGTGAACCGGAACGCACAGATACGCAGTATTTT.

V gene TRBV2 combines with J gene TRBJ1-1; 8 bases align to TRBD1. With 8 bases clipped from V and 7 bases from J, the junction kept 15 bases outside the gene matches. Germline values: CDR1 SNHLY, CDR2 FYNNEI. The CDR3 runs 15 residues. DNA of the CDR3: TGTGCCAGCTTAATCGAACCGGGACAGGTTTTTGAAGCTTTCTTT. This sequence encodes CASLIEPGQVFEAFF.

This clonotype showed up just a few times. The chain uses TRBV29-1 and TRBJ2-1; 9 positions match TRBD2. The germline CDR1 and CDR2 sequences are SQVTM and ANQGSEA. The CDR3 has 14 residues. V lost 1 base, J lost 7 bases, and 5 bases stayed unmatched. The CDR3 spells CSVEAAGGPNEQFF. DNA of the CDR3: TGCAGCGTTGAAGCGGCGGGAGGGCCGAATGAGCAGTTCTTC.

The gene calls are TRBV29-1 and TRBJ2-6, with D uncertain. The V gene's germline CDR1 is SQVTM and CDR2 ANQGSEA. V lost 2 bases to trimming and J lost 4 bases, with 3 bases between them. There are 12 residues in the CDR3. The CDR3 coding sequence is TGCAGCGTTGAAACCGGGGCCAACGTCCTGACTTTC. Translation: CSVETGANVLTF.

This clonotype was found a few times. This rearrangement joins TRBV28 to TRBJ2-1; D gene uncertain. Germline V gives CDR1 MDHEN, CDR2 SYDVKM. Trimming cost V 4 bases and J 7 bases, with 8 bases left between them. The CDR3 is made up of 12 amino acids. CDR3 region: CASSSTENEQFF. The CDR3 DNA sequence: TGTGCCAGCAGTTCGACGGAGAATGAGCAGTTCTTC.

This chain joins TRBV5-1 and TRBJ1-6, with D perhaps matching TRBD1 (5 bases). The CDR3 length is 16 residues. The germline CDR1 and CDR2 sequences are SGHRS and YFSETQ. V was cut by 2 bases and J by 10 bases, with 19 bases left in between. The CDR3 loop reads CASSFQGTPSGSPLHF. CDR3 in DNA: TGCGCCAGCAGCTTCCAAGGGACCCCAAGTGGGTCACCCCTCCACTTT. Together with reference TRBV5-1 and TRBJ1-6, the CDR3 gives the full variable domain: KAGVTQTPRYLIKTRGQQVTLSCSPISGHRSVSWYQQTPGQGLQFLFEYFSETQRNKGNFPGRFSGRQFSNSRSEMNVSTLELGDSALYLCASSFQGTPSGSPLHFGNGTRLTVT.